Shown below are 10 T cell receptor beta chains from a single sample sequenced in a study of T cell repertoires in cytomegalovirus infection. No antigen has been assigned to these receptors. TCRdb reprocessed the reads with MiXCR, giving one entry per CDR3 protein. The repertoire consists of about 770,000 distinct CDR3 sequences, with 29% occurring once and the leading ten covering roughly 13%. The sequencing used cultured CD8+ T cells from PBMCs, collected from culture after CMV antigen stimulation. The source is a human donor in good health (CMV status not recorded). Some clones in this sample may be carry-over from other donors' samples.

The chain links TRBV2 to TRBJ1-5; TRBD1 matches 8 bases. The germline CDR1 and CDR2 sequences are SNHLY and FYNNEI. CDR3 size: 14 residues. V gave up 7 bases and J gave up 5 bases; unmatched junction bases: 7. This CDR3 reads CASTYRGTHQPQHF. The CDR3 nucleotides are TGTGCCAGCACCTACAGGGGGACTCATCAGCCCCAGCATTTT.

The gene calls are TRBV6-1 and TRBJ2-2; 9 bases map to TRBD1. Trimming at V came to 7 bases and at J to 6 bases, leaving 6 bases not matched to a gene. The CDR3 is 14 amino acids. The germline gives CDR1 MNHNS, CDR2 SASEGT. In DNA, the CDR3 is TGTGCCAGCATGCCGGGACAGGGAGCCGGGGAGCTGTTTTTT. Protein sequence: CASMPGQGAGELFF.

The chain joins TRBV6-1 to TRBJ2-7, with 7 bases identical to TRBD1. This CDR3 has 14 residues. V lost 0 bases, J lost 4 bases, and 3 bases stayed unmatched. Germline CDR1 reads MNHNS; CDR2 reads SASEGT. CDR3 DNA sequence: TGTGCCAGCAGTGAAGCCGGGACAGCTTACGAGCAGTACTTC. It codes for CASSEAGTAYEQYF.

This clonotype was observed a few times. A junction boundary mismatches the germline segment, possibly from a read error. The chain employs TRBV4-1 and TRBJ1-6; D is perhaps TRBD1 (6 bases). There are 16 residues in the CDR3. CDR1 and CDR2 (germline): MGHRA, YSYEKL. The DNA for the CDR3 is TGTGCCAGCAGCCAAGATCTTACAGGGCGAGATTCACCCCTCCACTTT. It yields the protein CASSQDLTGRDSPLHF.

There are a few counts of this clonotype. The chain combines TRBV12-3 or TRBV12-4 with TRBJ2-2, with TRBD2 matching over 8 bases. The CDR3 sequence is 16 residues long. V lost 3 bases to trimming and J lost 3 bases; unmatched junction nucleotides: 6. CDR3 sequence reads: CASSFLAGLHTGELFF. DNA for the CDR3: TGTGCCAGCAGTTTCTTAGCGGGGTTGCACACCGGGGAGCTGTTTTTT.

This chain uses TRBV5-1 with TRBJ1-6; the D gene is possibly TRBD1 (5 bases). CDR1 is SGHRS and CDR2 is YFSETQ in the germline V gene. V was trimmed by 0 bases and J by 12 bases, leaving 10 bases between them. The CDR3 has 13 amino acids. The CDR3 sequence: CASSLVGGRPLHF. In DNA form, the CDR3 reads TGCGCCAGCAGCTTGGTTGGGGGACGACCCCTCCACTTT.

This clonotype was found a few times. V gene TRBV27 combines with J gene TRBJ1-1; 8 positions match TRBD1. Losses at the gene ends were 2 bases for V and 8 bases for J; bases not matched to a gene: 10. The length of the CDR3 is 15 residues. Germline CDR1 MNHEY, CDR2 SMNVEV (reference sequence). The CDR3 nucleotides are TGTGCCAGCAGTTTAAAGTTCAGGGGGCCCGGGGAAGCTTTCTTT. Encoded protein: CASSLKFRGPGEAFF.

The chain uses TRBV7-8 and TRBJ2-3; no firm D call. Germline V gives CDR1 SGHVS, CDR2 FQNEAQ. V was shortened by 2 bases and J by 2 bases, with 8 bases between the two germline ends. This CDR3 region has 14 residues. The CDR3 is CASSLWTDTDTQYF. CDR3 DNA: TGTGCCAGCAGCTTATGGACCGACACAGATACGCAGTATTTT.

The chain couples TRBV7-3 to TRBJ2-2; 8 bases map to TRBD2. Per germline, CDR1 SGHTA and CDR2 FQGTGA. Unmatched junction bases numbered 5, after V lost 0 bases and J lost 2 bases. This CDR3 spans 17 amino acids. In DNA, the CDR3 is TGTGCCAGCAGCTTAACTAGCGGGGCGATAAACACCGGGGAGCTGTTTTTT. Amino acid sequence: CASSLTSGAINTGELFF.

This clonotype has ten or more counts. The CDR3 DNA follows: TGTGCCAGCAGCTTATATCCGGGTCGGGCAGATACGCAGTATTTT. Its protein product is CASSLYPGRADTQYF. The J gene is TRBJ2-3, the V gene TRBV7-6, with D unresolved. The CDR3 sequence is 15 residues long. Germline-derived CDR1 and CDR2 are SGHVS and FNYEAQ. V dropped 2 bases and J dropped 4 bases, with 13 bases sitting between them.